These T cell receptor beta chains were read from a single sample in a study of blood T cells in healthy people across ages. One entry per CDR3 protein, called by TCRdb with MiXCR from the 5' RACE reads. Of more than 800,000 distinct CDR3 sequences in the sample, 29% were seen once. Sequencing used blood. These receptors were collected from a woman over 75 in good health. The CDR3 runs from the conserved cysteine through the conserved F or W. Each record gives: V gene, D gene, clone size, J gene, CDR3 protein, CDR3 DNA. D genes are given only for firm matches. Part of the rows lack a size; the others show once, few, many or a class for expanded clones.

TRBV6-2/TRBV6-3	NA	many	TRBJ1-2	CASRIDWIGQDGYTF	TGTGCCAGCAGGATCGACTGGATCGGACAAGATGGCTACACCTTC
TRBV20-1	TRBD2	NA	TRBJ2-3	CGAPAGGLSTDTQYF	TGCGGTGCTCCAGCGGGGGGCCTTAGCACAGATACGCAGTATTTT
TRBV27	NA	NA	TRBJ2-7	CASSSVVGVAYNEQYF	TGTGCCAGCAGTAGCGTGGTCGGGGTGGCCTACAATGAGCAGTACTTC
TRBV7-2	NA	few	TRBJ1-3	CASSLRGEMTVTSGNTIYF	TGTGCCAGCAGCTTACGGGGAGAGATGACAGTGACCTCTGGAAACACCATATATTTT
TRBV30	TRBD2	few	TRBJ2-3	CAWSKRGGRSSSTDTQYF	TGTGCCTGGAGCAAACGCGGGGGGCGTAGTAGTAGCACAGATACGCAGTATTTT
TRBV7-2	TRBD1	many	TRBJ2-5	CASSLAPNRGQETQYF	TGTGCCAGCAGCTTAGCGCCTAACAGGGGGCAGGAGACCCAGTACTTC
TRBV7-2	NA	NA	TRBJ1-1	CASSFALTVMNTEAFF	TGTGCCAGCAGCTTTGCCTTGACAGTTATGAACACTGAAGCTTTCTTT
TRBV9	NA	NA	TRBJ2-3	CASSVALAVTDTQYF	TGTGCCAGCAGCGTAGCCCTAGCTGTCACAGATACGCAGTATTTT
TRBV7-2	NA	many	TRBJ2-3	CASSLDPSAVPYF	TGTGCCAGCAGCTTAGACCCGTCAGCCGTTCCGTATTTT
TRBV12-3/TRBV12-4	TRBD1	NA	TRBJ2-1	CASSFGYWDSYNEQFF	TGTGCCAGCAGTTTCGGCTACTGGGACAGCTACAATGAGCAGTTCTTC